The 5 T cell receptor beta chains reported below all come from one sample, sequenced in a study of OX40 agonist ivuxolimab in advanced cancers. Data came from immunoSEQ multiplex PCR; TCRdb stores just in-frame clones and leaves some out. Here the sample spans tens of thousands of clones, 80% to 90% being singletons. The sequencing here drew on CD4+ or CD8+ T cells sorted from blood, taken in a trial of the OX40 agonist ivuxolimab. These receptors originate from an adult with an advanced solid tumor such as melanoma, head and neck, liver or kidney cancer.

The V call is TRBV30, the J call TRBJ1-5; 8 positions agree with TRBD1. With V trimmed by 5 bases and J by 9 bases, 12 bases remained unmatched. This CDR3 contains 14 residues. In germline, CDR1 is GTSNPN, CDR2 SVGIG (reference sequence). This CDR3 is CAWEPTGAIGPQHF. CDR3 nucleotides: TGTGCCTGGGAGCCGACAGGGGCCATCGGGCCCCAGCATTTT.

The chain combines TRBV5-6 with TRBJ1-1; 9 bases are a match to TRBD1. The germline V gene has CDR1 SGHDT and CDR2 YYEEEE. CDR3 size: 13 residues. Losses at the gene ends were 3 bases for V and 8 bases for J; bases not matched to a gene: 5. CDR3 sequence: CASSYGQGSEAFF. The CDR3 DNA is TGTGCCAGCAGCTATGGACAGGGGTCCGAAGCTTTCTTT.

This chain joins TRBV27 and TRBJ1-5, with 7 positions matching TRBD1. The CDR3 contains 14 residues. CDR1 MNHEY and CDR2 SMNVEV come from the germline V gene (reference sequence). With V trimmed by 3 bases and J by 4 bases, 3 bases remained unmatched. Written as DNA, the CDR3 is TGTGCCAGCAGTTTGGGGACAGCAAATCAGCCCCAGCATTTT. Translating it yields CASSLGTANQPQHF.

The table lists this clone with a count of one. J is TRBJ2-7 and V is TRBV13, with 10 bases lining up with TRBD2. The CDR3 extends over 14 amino acids. CDR1 and CDR2 from the germline V gene are PRHDT and FYEKMQ (reference sequence). Losses at the gene ends were 2 bases for V and 6 bases for J; bases not matched to a gene: 4. The CDR3: CASSLRLAGAEQYF. Written as DNA, the CDR3 is TGTGCCAGCAGCTTACGACTAGCGGGTGCCGAGCAGTACTTC.

This sequence joins TRBV13 and TRBJ2-7; 13 bases are a match to TRBD2. The CDR3 is 16 residues long. Unmatched junction bases numbered 6, after V lost 6 bases and J lost 1 base. Germline CDR1 PRHDT, CDR2 FYEKMQ (reference sequence). The CDR3 nucleotides read TGTGCCAGCAGTTCCTTACTAGCGGGAGGGTCCTACGAGCAGTACTTC. Its translation is CASSSLLAGGSYEQYF.